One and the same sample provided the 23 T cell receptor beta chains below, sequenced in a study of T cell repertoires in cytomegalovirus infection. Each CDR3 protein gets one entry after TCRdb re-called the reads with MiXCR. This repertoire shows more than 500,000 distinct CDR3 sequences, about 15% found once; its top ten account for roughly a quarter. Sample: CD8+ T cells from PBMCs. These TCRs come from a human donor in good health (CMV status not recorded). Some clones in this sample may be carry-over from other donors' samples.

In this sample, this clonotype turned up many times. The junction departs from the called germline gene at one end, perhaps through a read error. The DNA of the CDR3 is TGTGCCAGCAGTTACAAATCGACGGATGGCTGCACCTTC. Its translation is CASSYKSTDGCTF. V is TRBV6-5 and J is TRBJ1-2; D gene uncertain. Looked up from germline, CDR1 is MNHEY and CDR2 is SVGAGI. The length of the CDR3 is 13 residues.

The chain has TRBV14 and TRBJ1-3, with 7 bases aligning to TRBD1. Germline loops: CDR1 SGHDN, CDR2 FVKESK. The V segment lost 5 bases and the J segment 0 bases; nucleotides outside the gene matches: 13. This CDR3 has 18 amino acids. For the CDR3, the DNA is TGTGCCAGCAGCTCGACTAATACAGGGGTCCGCTCTGGAAACACCATATATTTT. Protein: CASSSTNTGVRSGNTIYF.

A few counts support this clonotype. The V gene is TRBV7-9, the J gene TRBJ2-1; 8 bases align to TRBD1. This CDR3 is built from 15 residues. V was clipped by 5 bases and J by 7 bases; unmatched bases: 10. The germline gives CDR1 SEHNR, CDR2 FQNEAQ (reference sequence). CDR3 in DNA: TGTGCCAGCAGCCCATGGACAGGGATCTATAATGAGCAGTTCTTC. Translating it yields CASSPWTGIYNEQFF.

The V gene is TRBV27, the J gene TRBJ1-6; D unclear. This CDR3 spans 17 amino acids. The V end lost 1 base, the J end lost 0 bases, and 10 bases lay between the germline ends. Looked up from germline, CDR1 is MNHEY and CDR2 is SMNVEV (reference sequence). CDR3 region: CASSLWAGSSYNSPLHF. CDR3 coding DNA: TGTGCCAGCAGTTTATGGGCAGGAAGCTCCTATAATTCACCCCTCCACTTT.

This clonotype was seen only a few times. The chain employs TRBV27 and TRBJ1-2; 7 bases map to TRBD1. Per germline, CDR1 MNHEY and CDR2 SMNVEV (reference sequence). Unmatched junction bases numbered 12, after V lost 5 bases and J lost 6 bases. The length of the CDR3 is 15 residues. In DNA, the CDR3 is TGTGCCAGCAGTCCCCAGACAGGGAGATCTCATGGCTACACCTTC. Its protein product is CASSPQTGRSHGYTF.

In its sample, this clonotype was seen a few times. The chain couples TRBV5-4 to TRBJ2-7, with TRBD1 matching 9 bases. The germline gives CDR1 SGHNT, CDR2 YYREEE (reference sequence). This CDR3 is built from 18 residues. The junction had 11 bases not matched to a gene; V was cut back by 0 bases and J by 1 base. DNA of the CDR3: TGTGCCAGCAGCTTGGAACAGGGGGCCCTTGAGGAATCCTACGAGCAGTACTTC. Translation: CASSLEQGALEESYEQYF.

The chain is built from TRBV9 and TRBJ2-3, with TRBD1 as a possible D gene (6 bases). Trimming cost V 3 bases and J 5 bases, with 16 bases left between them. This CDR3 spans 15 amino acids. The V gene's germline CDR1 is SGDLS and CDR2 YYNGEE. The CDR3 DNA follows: TGTGCCAGCAGCGAGATCGAAGGGGGAGAAGATACGCAGTATTTT. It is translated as CASSEIEGGEDTQYF. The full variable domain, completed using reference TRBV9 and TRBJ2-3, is DSGVTQTPKHLITATGQRVTLRCSPRSGDLSVYWYQQSLDQGLQFLIQYYNGEERAKGNILERFSAQQFPDLHSELNLSSLELGDSALYFCASSEIEGGEDTQYFGPGTRLTVL.

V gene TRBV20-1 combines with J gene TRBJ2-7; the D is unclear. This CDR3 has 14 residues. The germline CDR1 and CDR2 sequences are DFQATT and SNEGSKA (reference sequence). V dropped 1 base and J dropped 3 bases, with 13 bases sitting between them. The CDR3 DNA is TGCAGTGCTAGAGGGTGGGGATATCTCTACGAGCAGTACTTC. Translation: CSARGWGYLYEQYF.

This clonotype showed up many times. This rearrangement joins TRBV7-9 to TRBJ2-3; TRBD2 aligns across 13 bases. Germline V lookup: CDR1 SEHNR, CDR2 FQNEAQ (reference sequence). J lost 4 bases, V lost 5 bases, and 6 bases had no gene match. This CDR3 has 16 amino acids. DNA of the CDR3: TGTGCCAGCAGCGGAGGACTAGCGGGAGTATCAGATACGCAGTATTTT. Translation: CASSGGLAGVSDTQYF.

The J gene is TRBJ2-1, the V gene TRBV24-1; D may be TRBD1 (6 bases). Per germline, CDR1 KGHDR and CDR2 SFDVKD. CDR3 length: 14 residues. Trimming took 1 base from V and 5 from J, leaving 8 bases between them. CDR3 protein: CATSDFGQHNEQFF. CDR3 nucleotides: TGTGCCACCAGTGATTTTGGACAGCACAATGAGCAGTTCTTC.

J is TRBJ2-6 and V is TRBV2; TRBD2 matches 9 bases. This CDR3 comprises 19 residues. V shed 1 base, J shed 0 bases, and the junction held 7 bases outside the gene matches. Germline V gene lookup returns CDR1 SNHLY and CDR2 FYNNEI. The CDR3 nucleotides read TGTGCCAGCAGTGAAGTTAGCGGGAGAGCGGCCTCTGGGGCCAACGTCCTGACTTTC. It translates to CASSEVSGRAASGANVLTF.

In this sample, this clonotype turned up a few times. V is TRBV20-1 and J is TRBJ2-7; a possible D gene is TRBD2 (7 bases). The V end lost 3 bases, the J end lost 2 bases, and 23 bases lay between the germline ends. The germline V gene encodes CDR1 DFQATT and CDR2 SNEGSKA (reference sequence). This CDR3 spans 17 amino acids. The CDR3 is CSARAGAKGSTAYEQYF. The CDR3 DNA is TGCAGTGCTAGGGCGGGGGCCAAGGGAAGTACAGCCTACGAGCAGTACTTC.

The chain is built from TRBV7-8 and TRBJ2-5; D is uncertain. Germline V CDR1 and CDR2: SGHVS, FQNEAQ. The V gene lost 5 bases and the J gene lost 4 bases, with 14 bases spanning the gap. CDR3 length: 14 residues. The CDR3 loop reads CASSPYSGRETQYF. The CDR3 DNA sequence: TGTGCCAGCAGCCCTTACTCCGGTCGAGAGACCCAGTACTTC.

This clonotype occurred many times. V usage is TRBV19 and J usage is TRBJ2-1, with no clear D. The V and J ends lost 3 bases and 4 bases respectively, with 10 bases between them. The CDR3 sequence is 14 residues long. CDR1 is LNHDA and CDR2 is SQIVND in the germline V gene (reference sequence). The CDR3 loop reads CASSITGMYNEQFF. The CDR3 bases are TGTGCCAGTAGTATTACTGGGATGTACAATGAGCAGTTCTTC.

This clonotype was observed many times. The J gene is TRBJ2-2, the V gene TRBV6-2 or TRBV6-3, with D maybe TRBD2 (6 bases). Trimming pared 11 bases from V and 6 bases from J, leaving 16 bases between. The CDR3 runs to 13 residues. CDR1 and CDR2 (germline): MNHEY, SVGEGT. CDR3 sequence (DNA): TGTGCCCACGGGAGAGGGGATGCCGGGGAGCTGTTTTTT. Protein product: CAHGRGDAGELFF.

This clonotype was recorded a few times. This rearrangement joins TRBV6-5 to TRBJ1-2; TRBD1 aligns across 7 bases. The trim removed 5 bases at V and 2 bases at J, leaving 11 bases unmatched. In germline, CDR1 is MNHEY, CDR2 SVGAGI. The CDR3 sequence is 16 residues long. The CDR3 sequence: CASSPEGEGQNYGYTF. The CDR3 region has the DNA TGTGCCAGCAGTCCTGAGGGAGAGGGACAGAACTATGGCTACACCTTC.

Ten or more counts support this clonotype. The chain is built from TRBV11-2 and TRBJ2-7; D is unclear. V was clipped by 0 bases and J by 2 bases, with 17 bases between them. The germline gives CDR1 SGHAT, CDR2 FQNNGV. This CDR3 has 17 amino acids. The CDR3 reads CASSLDLQAVGTYEQYF. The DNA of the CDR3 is TGTGCCAGCAGCTTAGATCTCCAGGCCGTAGGGACCTACGAGCAGTACTTC.

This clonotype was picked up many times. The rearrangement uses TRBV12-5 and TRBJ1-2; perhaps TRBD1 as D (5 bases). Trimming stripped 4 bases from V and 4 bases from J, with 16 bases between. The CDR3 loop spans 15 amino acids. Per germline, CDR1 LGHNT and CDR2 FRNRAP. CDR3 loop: CASGSPGTGLYGYTF. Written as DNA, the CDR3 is TGTGCTAGTGGTTCCCCCGGGACGGGGCTCTATGGCTACACCTTC.

CDR3 DNA: TGTGCCAGCAGCCAAGGGACATTCCTCTCTGGGGCCAACGTCCTGACTTTC. This sequence encodes CASSQGTFLSGANVLTF. This chain links TRBV3-1 with TRBJ2-6; D might be TRBD1 (5 bases). Trimming removed 1 base at V and 0 bases at J, with 10 bases between. The CDR3 loop spans 17 amino acids. The germline CDR1 and CDR2 sequences are LGHDT and YNNKEL (reference sequence).

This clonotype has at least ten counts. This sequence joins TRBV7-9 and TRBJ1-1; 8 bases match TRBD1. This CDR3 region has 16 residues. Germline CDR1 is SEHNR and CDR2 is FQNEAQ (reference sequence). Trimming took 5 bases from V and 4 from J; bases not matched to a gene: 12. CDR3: CASSLPWTGPGTEAFF. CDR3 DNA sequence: TGTGCCAGCAGCCTACCTTGGACAGGGCCAGGCACTGAAGCTTTCTTT.

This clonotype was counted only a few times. CDR3 sequence (DNA): TGTGCCAGCAGCGCGACCCAGGGGGCCTACGAGCAGTACTTC. Its protein product is CASSATQGAYEQYF. The J gene is TRBJ2-7, the V gene TRBV9, with 7 bases identical to TRBD1. This CDR3 is built from 14 residues. V gave up 3 bases and J gave up 2 bases; unmatched junction bases: 5. Germline V gene lookup returns CDR1 SGDLS and CDR2 YYNGEE.

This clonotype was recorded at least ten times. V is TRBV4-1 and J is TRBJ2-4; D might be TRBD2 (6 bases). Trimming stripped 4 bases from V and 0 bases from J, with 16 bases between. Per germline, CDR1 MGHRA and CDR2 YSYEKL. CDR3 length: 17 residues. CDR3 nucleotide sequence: TGCGCCAGCAGCCCGATGGAGGGCCCGCTAGCCAAAAACATTCAGTACTTC. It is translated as CASSPMEGPLAKNIQYF.

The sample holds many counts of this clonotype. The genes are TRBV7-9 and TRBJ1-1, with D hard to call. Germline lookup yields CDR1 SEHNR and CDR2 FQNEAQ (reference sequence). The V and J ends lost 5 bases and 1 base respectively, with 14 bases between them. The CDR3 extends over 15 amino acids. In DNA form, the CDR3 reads TGTGCCAGCAGCCCCACGTCCAGGAGGAACACTGAAGCTTTCTTT. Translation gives CASSPTSRRNTEAFF.